This T cell receptor beta chain was documented in a study of T cell changes during pregnancy in multiple sclerosis. Sequencing used immunoSEQ multiplex PCR; TCRdb keeps in-frame clones, though not all of them. This table holds 90,000 to 95,000 clones, around 93% found once. The clonotype comes from a female donor with multiple sclerosis, enrolled in a pregnancy study. The specimen was peripheral blood, collected before pregnancy.

CDR3 DNA sequence: TGTGCCAGCAGCTCTGGGACAGACCATCAGCCCCAGCATTTT. This translates into CASSSGTDHQPQHF. The genes are TRBV7-2 and TRBJ1-5, with TRBD1 identical over 7 bases. The V segment lost 4 bases and the J segment 5 bases; nucleotides outside the gene matches: 5. The CDR3 is 14 amino acids. The germline gives CDR1 SGHTA, CDR2 FQGNSA.